This entry concerns a single T cell receptor (beta chain). The sample is drawn from a study of blood T cell repertoires in COVID-19. Study in general: There were acute and convalescent COVID-19 samples, and they came from the United States, Italy and Spain. T cells, B-cell-depleted T cells, or PBMCs supplied cDNA or gDNA.

Methods used by the authors: Estimated nucleated cell counts came from reference gene primer amplification. The method was immunoSEQ multiplex PCR; TCRdb's version includes in-frame clones alone and lacks a portion of them. That table furnishes V, J and clone size, whereas the DNA furnished D and trimming. This table has approximately 150,000 clones, about 81% appearing once. The CDR3 has 15 amino acids. Trimming took off 7 bases at V and 4 bases at J, with 16 bases between the two ends. Germline V CDR1 and CDR2: SGHVS, FQNEAQ. The rearrangement joins TRBV7-8 to TRBJ2-2; D is undetermined. The sample taken for sequencing was peripheral blood. This TCR was recovered from a man in his sixties with active or convalescent COVID-19. The DNA for the CDR3 is TGTGCCAGCACCCAATCGTCAAGCTTCACCGGGGAGCTGTTTTTT. Its translation: CASTQSSSFTGELFF.